Listed below are T cell receptor beta chains from one sample, sequenced in a study of beta chain features in type 1 diabetes. The assay was immunoSEQ multiplex PCR, and TCRdb's table has in-frame clones only and misses some. The table records under 800,000 clones, around 16% of them present only once. The source material was naive CD4+ T cells from blood. These receptors were taken from a young man in good health. The CDR3 runs from the conserved cysteine through the conserved F or W. The D gene is left open where the match is weak. Part of the rows lack a size; the others show once, few, many or a class for expanded clones.

V gene	D gene	clone size	J gene	CDR3 DNA	CDR3 protein
TRBV28	TRBD1	few	TRBJ1-1	TGTGCCAGCCGACAGGGCTGGAACACTGAAGCTTTCTTT	CASRQGWNTEAFF
TRBV5-4	-	few	TRBJ2-7	TGTGCCAGCAGCCCATCGGGGCAGGGTGGCGAGCAGTACTTC	CASSPSGQGGEQYF
TRBV10-3	TRBD1	few	TRBJ2-1	TGTGCCATCAGTGAGGGGCGGGGACAGGGAGCCAATGAGCAGTTCTTC	CAISEGRGQGANEQFF
TRBV14	TRBD1	few	TRBJ2-1	TGTGCCAGCAGCCAAGTTAGAAGGGGAAGGGGGCCTTCGGGCAATGAGCAGTTCTTC	CASSQVRRGRGPSGNEQFF
TRBV4-3	TRBD1	few	TRBJ2-3	TGCGCCAGCAGCCAAGAAGGAGGGGACAGGGTCACAGATACGCAGTATTTT	CASSQEGGDRVTDTQYF
TRBV5-1	-	few	TRBJ2-5	TGCGCCAGCAGCTTAGTCCAAGAGACCCAGTACTTC	CASSLVQETQYF
TRBV7-2	-	few	TRBJ2-3	TGTGCCAGCAGCTTTAGGTTGGGGGGAAGGACAGATACGCAGTATTTT	CASSFRLGGRTDTQYF
TRBV4-1	TRBD2	-	TRBJ2-7	TGCGCCAGCAGCCAACCGGGACTAGCGGGAGGCTCCTCCTACGAGCAGTACTTC	CASSQPGLAGGSSYEQYF
TRBV15	-	-	TRBJ1-5	TGTGCCACCAGCAGGCCCATAGACAGGAGTAGCAATCAGCCCCAGCATTTT	CATSRPIDRSSNQPQHF
TRBV5-1	-	-	TRBJ2-3	TGCGCCAGCAGCTTGGAACAGGTTAGCACAGATACGCAGTATTTT	CASSLEQVSTDTQYF
TRBV9	TRBD2	few	TRBJ2-7	TGTGCCAGCAGCCCCCGGAGGGGCGGGAGGGATGAGCAGTACTTC	CASSPRRGGRDEQYF
TRBV9	-	-	TRBJ2-2	TGTGCCAGCAGCCCCCGCGGGGTAGGAACCGGGGAGCTGTTTTTT	CASSPRGVGTGELFF
TRBV4-3	-	-	TRBJ1-5	TGCGCCAGCAGCCAAGAGCCGAGGGGCAATCAGCCCCAGCATTTT	CASSQEPRGNQPQHF
TRBV5-4	-	few	TRBJ2-2	TGTGCCAGCAGCTTGCGACTGGCGGGTGATAACACCGGGGAGCTGTTTTTT	CASSLRLAGDNTGELFF
TRBV19	TRBD2	-	TRBJ2-1	TGTGCCAGTAAGATAGGGACTAGCGGAAACAATGAGCAGTTCTTC	CASKIGTSGNNEQFF
TRBV7-2	-	few	TRBJ2-1	TGTGCCAGCAGCAGAAGGGAGTTTGAGCAGTTCTTC	CASSRREFEQFF
TRBV10-3	TRBD1	-	TRBJ1-5	TGTGCCATCAGTACACAGGGGTTCAGCAATCAGCCCCAGCATTTT	CAISTQGFSNQPQHF
TRBV2	-	few	TRBJ1-3	TGTGCCAGCAGTGAACAGAGCCGACAGCGGCTCTCTGGAAACACCATATATTTT	CASSEQSRQRLSGNTIYF
TRBV9	TRBD1	-	TRBJ1-2	TGTGCCAGCAGCGTAAAGGAGACAGGGATCTATGGCTACACCTTC	CASSVKETGIYGYTF
TRBV7-2	-	few	TRBJ1-1	TGTGCCAGCAGCCGGCGGTCCGGCACTGAAGCTTTCTTT	CASSRRSGTEAFF
TRBV7-9	-	-	TRBJ2-3	TGTGCCAGCAGCCCCAAGGGCGGTTCGGCAGATACGCAGTATTTT	CASSPKGGSADTQYF
TRBV19	-	-	TRBJ1-2	TGTGCCAGTAGTATGAAGGGGAGCTATGGCTACACCTTC	CASSMKGSYGYTF
TRBV4-2	TRBD1	few	TRBJ2-7	TGTGCCAGCAGCCACTCCGGGACAGGGGTCGAGCAGTACTTC	CASSHSGTGVEQYF
TRBV5-1	-	-	TRBJ1-1	TGCGCCAGCAGCTCCCAAGGGGGCACTGAAGCTTTCTTT	CASSSQGGTEAFF
TRBV29-1	-	few	TRBJ2-1	TGCAGCGAGGGGGGACTTACCTACAATGAGCAGTTCTTC	CSEGGLTYNEQFF
TRBV7-2	TRBD2	-	TRBJ2-2	TGTGCCAGCAGCTTAGGCCAGCGGGGGGCGAACACCGGGGAGCTGTTTTTT	CASSLGQRGANTGELFF
TRBV7-2	-	few	TRBJ2-1	TGTGCCAGCAGCTTAGAAGTGGGGACAACAACAGTATACAATGAGCAGTTCTTC	CASSLEVGTTTVYNEQFF
TRBV7-2	TRBD2	-	TRBJ2-1	TGTGCCAGCAGCCCTCTAGCGGGAGGGCCGGGGAGGCAGTTCTTC	CASSPLAGGPGRQFF
TRBV7-2	-	-	TRBJ2-4	TGTGCCAGCAGCTACCGACAGGGACTAGCCAAAAACATTCAGTACTTC	CASSYRQGLAKNIQYF
TRBV6-1	-	few	TRBJ2-1	TGTGCCAGCAGTGATATGCCGCTCTCCTACAATGAGCAGTTCTTC	CASSDMPLSYNEQFF
TRBV19	-	few	TRBJ2-3	TGTGCCAGTAGTATCCGAGAAGATACGCAGTATTTT	CASSIREDTQYF
TRBV28	-	-	TRBJ2-7	TGTGCCAGCACAGTAACCGGACAGTCCTACGAGCAGTACTTC	CASTVTGQSYEQYF
TRBV27	-	few	TRBJ1-6	TGTGCCAGCAGTTTATCGGCAGCTTTGGTCTCACCCCTCCACTTT	CASSLSAALVSPLHF
TRBV30	-	-	TRBJ1-6	TGTGCCTGGAGTGAGTTCGGGAAATCGGATAATTCACCCCTCCACTTT	CAWSEFGKSDNSPLHF
TRBV28	TRBD2	few	TRBJ2-3	TGTGCCAGCAGTACCGTAAGCGGGGCCTACACAGATACGCAGTATTTT	CASSTVSGAYTDTQYF
TRBV6-1	-	few	TRBJ1-2	TGTGCCAGCAGTCCCTCCCGCTATGGCTACACCTTC	CASSPSRYGYTF
TRBV7-2	-	-	TRBJ2-2	TGTGCCAGCAGCCCGACGAGGGAAGCCGGGGAGCTGTTTTTT	CASSPTREAGELFF
TRBV29-1	-	few	TRBJ1-1	TGCAGCGTTCAGGGTTTCGGCACTGAAGCTTTCTTT	CSVQGFGTEAFF
TRBV7-2	-	few	TRBJ2-3	TGTGCCAGCAGCTTACGGGCCGGGTCAGATACGCAGTATTTT	CASSLRAGSDTQYF
TRBV28	-	-	TRBJ1-3	TGTGCCAGCAGTACGACCGGAAACACCATATATTTT	CASSTTGNTIYF
TRBV11-2	TRBD1	few	TRBJ2-7	TGTGCCAGCAGCATGCGAGACAGGGCTTCCTACGAGCAGTACTTC	CASSMRDRASYEQYF